The 5 T cell receptor beta chains presented below share a single source sample, sequenced in a study of T cells in localized non-small cell lung cancer. The protocol was immunoSEQ multiplex PCR, while the TCRdb copy is restricted to in-frame clones and leaves out a portion. The top ten clones hold about 2.7% of a sample with about 78,000 clones, 84% of them seen once. The input for sequencing was peripheral blood, taken before any cancer treatment. These receptors originate from a man between 40 and 75 years old with stage I lung adenocarcinoma.

V and J are TRBV7-9 and TRBJ1-1, with D possibly matching TRBD1 (5 bases). Trimming removed 4 bases at V and 1 base at J, with 19 bases between. Germline CDR1 and CDR2: SEHNR and FQNEAQ (reference sequence). This CDR3 contains 17 residues. CDR3 DNA sequence: TGTGCCAGCAGCTCCAGGACACTCGTAATTAAGAACACTGAAGCTTTCTTT. Its protein is CASSSRTLVIKNTEAFF.

This chain uses TRBV6-1 with TRBJ2-7; D possibly corresponds to TRBD1 (6 bases). V dropped 8 bases and J dropped 0 bases, with 17 bases sitting between them. The CDR3 extends over 15 amino acids. Per the germline V gene, CDR1 is MNHNS and CDR2 is SASEGT. CDR3 DNA sequence: TGTGCCAGCGGTCCCCAGAGGGGGAGCTCCTACGAGCAGTACTTC. It specifies CASGPQRGSSYEQYF.

CDR3 sequence reads: CASSLQESTNEKLFF. The CDR3 coding sequence is TGTGCCAGCAGCTTACAGGAATCAACTAATGAAAAACTGTTTTTT. The V call is TRBV7-2, the J call TRBJ1-4; D remains ambiguous. CDR1 is SGHTA and CDR2 is FQGNSA in the germline V gene. The CDR3 extends over 15 amino acids. Trimming cost V 2 bases and J 0 bases, with 7 bases left between them.

This clone appeared once. V is TRBV19 and J is TRBJ1-5; D is ambiguous. The germline CDR1 and CDR2 sequences are LNHDA and SQIVND (reference sequence). Between the trimmed V and J ends, which lost 1 base and 5 bases, there was a span of 6 bases. The CDR3 length is 13 residues. The CDR3 protein is CASSIAPDQPQHF. The DNA of the CDR3 is TGTGCCAGTAGTATAGCCCCAGATCAGCCCCAGCATTTT.

V usage is TRBV6-5 and J usage is TRBJ1-3; no definite D call. Trimming took off 6 bases at V and 7 bases at J, with 10 bases between the two ends. CDR1 and CDR2 (germline): MNHEY, SVGAGI. The CDR3 length is 12 residues. CDR3: CASRESDNTIYF. DNA for the CDR3: TGTGCCAGCAGAGAGAGTGACAACACCATATATTTT.